This T cell receptor beta chain came from a study of radiotherapy plus CTLA-4 blockade in lung cancer. Turning to the study itself: Objective responses were documented in about 18% of patients, with disease control in about 31%. General study results and limits: Expansion in blood of tumor-derived TCR clones was seen after radiotherapy plus ipilimumab. Reports state that early shifts in blood T cell clones, with interferon-beta, best predicted response.

Assay: immunoSEQ multiplex PCR; the TCRdb copy retains only in-frame clones and omits some. The sample lists 65,000 to 85,000 clones, 65% to 85% occurring once. Concerning this clone itself: The antigen is not known.

This CDR3 region has 16 residues. Per germline, CDR1 MGHDK and CDR2 SYGVNS. With 3 bases clipped from V and 3 bases from J, the junction kept 7 bases outside the gene matches. Focal radiation plus CTLA-4 blockade with ipilimumab was administered to patients who had chemo-refractory metastatic non-small-cell lung cancer. The material was peripheral blood, obtained from a patient treated with radiotherapy plus ipilimumab. The receptor was derived from a human donor with non-small cell lung cancer whose response to radiotherapy plus ipilimumab could not be evaluated. Some clones in this sample may be carry-over from other donors' samples. The chain links TRBV25-1 to TRBJ2-1, with 8 bases that match TRBD2. The CDR3 protein is CASSDASGTSYNEQFF. The DNA for the CDR3 is TGTGCCAGCAGTGATGCCTCCGGGACTAGCTACAATGAGCAGTTCTTC.